The sequence of this TCR beta chain was determined in a study of blood T cell repertoires in COVID-19. Study at large: In each case, the material was cDNA or gDNA derived from T cells, B-cell-depleted T cells, or PBMCs.

Before being deemed recovered, Cohort 3 donors had two negative PCRs, clearance, or symptom resolution. Authors' data handling: Counts of nucleated cells, estimated from reference gene primer amplification, were obtained. The table came from immunoSEQ multiplex PCR; TCRdb's copy has only in-frame clones and leaves some out. That table supplies the V and J calls and clone size; D and trimming were determined from the DNA. The data contain about 260,000 clones, 88% of them singletons. The CDR3 has 15 residues. V shed 0 bases and J 7 bases; nucleotides not matched to a gene: 5. CDR1 is LGHNA and CDR2 is YSLEER in the germline V gene.

Sequences were obtained from PBMCs or T cells enriched from blood (not recorded which). This sequence was found in a woman aged 45-60 years who had recovered from COVID-19. The chain employs TRBV4-3 and TRBJ2-3; 9 positions match TRBD1. CDR3: CASSQDGQGWNTQYF. CDR3 coding DNA: TGCGCCAGCAGCCAAGACGGACAGGGGTGGAATACGCAGTATTTT.